Listed below are T cell receptor beta chains from one sample, sequenced in a study of T cell responses to AZD1222 COVID-19 vaccine. Only in-frame clones appear in the TCRdb table, and some are missing; sequencing was by immunoSEQ multiplex PCR. This sample has approximately 80,000 clones, with roughly 87% found just once. The material sequenced was peripheral blood, taken on day 0 of AZD1222 vaccination. These receptors all come from an adult in good health. The CDR3 runs from the conserved cysteine through the conserved F or W. Fields, in order: V gene, J gene, clone size, D gene, CDR3 DNA, CDR3 protein. A D gene is named only where the DNA matches it firmly. Where a row states a size, it is once, few, many or the class of an expanded clone; other rows omit it.

v_gene: TRBV7-9; j_gene: TRBJ1-5; abundance: .; d_gene: .; CDR3nt: TGTGCCAGCAGCTTAGTGGGCGGACTCAATCAGCCCCAGCATTTT; CDR3aa: CASSLVGGLNQPQHF
v_gene: TRBV18; j_gene: TRBJ1-6; abundance: .; d_gene: .; CDR3nt: TGTGCCAGCTCACCACTCTCCGGCGGCTATAATTCACCCCTCCACTTT; CDR3aa: CASSPLSGGYNSPLHF
v_gene: TRBV6-5; j_gene: TRBJ1-1; abundance: .; d_gene: .; CDR3nt: TGTGCCAGCAGCCTTGGATGGAACACTGAAGCTTTCTTT; CDR3aa: CASSLGWNTEAFF
v_gene: TRBV6-5; j_gene: TRBJ1-2; abundance: .; d_gene: .; CDR3nt: TGTGCCAGCAGTCGCGACATCCGGGATGGCTACACCTTC; CDR3aa: CASSRDIRDGYTF
v_gene: TRBV6-1; j_gene: TRBJ1-1; abundance: few; d_gene: .; CDR3nt: TGTGCCAGCAGTGAAGAGCAAACCCAGGGTAAAGCTTTCTTT; CDR3aa: CASSEEQTQGKAFF
v_gene: TRBV19; j_gene: TRBJ1-4; abundance: .; d_gene: .; CDR3nt: TGTGCCAGTAGTTCAATCTCACGCCTCAATGAAAAACTGTTTTTT; CDR3aa: CASSSISRLNEKLFF
v_gene: TRBV5-1; j_gene: TRBJ2-2; abundance: .; d_gene: .; CDR3nt: TGCGCCAGCAGCTTCGGAGGGACGAACACCGGGGAGCTGTTTTTT; CDR3aa: CASSFGGTNTGELFF
v_gene: TRBV6-5; j_gene: TRBJ1-2; abundance: .; d_gene: .; CDR3nt: TGTGCCAGCACTCCCTATAAACTGTGGGACTATGGCTACACCTTC; CDR3aa: CASTPYKLWDYGYTF
v_gene: TRBV11-2; j_gene: TRBJ1-2; abundance: .; d_gene: .; CDR3nt: TGTGCCAGCAGCCCCCTTGAGGGGGGCACCTATGGCTACACCTTC; CDR3aa: CASSPLEGGTYGYTF
v_gene: TRBV5-6; j_gene: TRBJ2-2; abundance: .; d_gene: TRBD2; CDR3nt: TGTGCCAGCAGCTTGGGACTAGCGGCGAACACCGGGGAGCTGTTTTTT; CDR3aa: CASSLGLAANTGELFF
v_gene: TRBV28; j_gene: TRBJ1-4; abundance: .; d_gene: .; CDR3nt: TGTGCCAGCAGACGATTGGAGGGGGTTAATGAAAAACTGTTTTTT; CDR3aa: CASRRLEGVNEKLFF
v_gene: TRBV4-1; j_gene: TRBJ1-3; abundance: .; d_gene: .; CDR3nt: TGCGCCAGCAGCAGGAGCTCTGGAAACACCATATATTTT; CDR3aa: CASSRSSGNTIYF
v_gene: TRBV5-4; j_gene: TRBJ2-3; abundance: once; d_gene: .; CDR3nt: TGTGCCAGCAGCTTGTTAGGGGCAGATACGCAGTATTTT; CDR3aa: CASSLLGADTQYF
v_gene: TRBV9; j_gene: TRBJ2-2; abundance: .; d_gene: TRBD2; CDR3nt: TGTGCCAGCAGCGCCGGACTAGCCGGGGAGCTGTTTTTT; CDR3aa: CASSAGLAGELFF
v_gene: TRBV6-5; j_gene: TRBJ1-5; abundance: .; d_gene: .; CDR3nt: TGTGCCAGCAGGGAGGAGGCAAGTAAGGAGCCCCAGCATTTT; CDR3aa: CASREEASKEPQHF
v_gene: TRBV7-8; j_gene: TRBJ1-5; abundance: .; d_gene: .; CDR3nt: TGTGCCAGCAGCCGGGACGGGCTAAATCAGCCCCAGCATTTT; CDR3aa: CASSRDGLNQPQHF
v_gene: TRBV10-3; j_gene: TRBJ2-2; abundance: .; d_gene: .; CDR3nt: TGTGCCATCAGTGGGCAGAGAAACACCGGGGAGCTGTTTTTT; CDR3aa: CAISGQRNTGELFF
v_gene: TRBV18; j_gene: TRBJ2-7; abundance: .; d_gene: TRBD1; CDR3nt: TGTGCCAGCTCAAACAATCAGGGGGCAAGGTACGAGCAGTACTTC; CDR3aa: CASSNNQGARYEQYF
v_gene: TRBV9; j_gene: TRBJ1-2; abundance: .; d_gene: .; CDR3nt: TGTGCCAGCAGACCCGGAGTGGGAGCCTGGGGCTATGGCTACACCTTC; CDR3aa: CASRPGVGAWGYGYTF
v_gene: TRBV10-3; j_gene: TRBJ2-3; abundance: .; d_gene: .; CDR3nt: TGTGCCATCGGAACCGGAGGGCCTAGGGATACGCAGTATTTT; CDR3aa: CAIGTGGPRDTQYF
v_gene: TRBV6-2/TRBV6-3; j_gene: TRBJ1-2; abundance: .; d_gene: .; CDR3nt: TGTGCCAGCAGTCCGACCTTCTATGGCTACACCTTC; CDR3aa: CASSPTFYGYTF
v_gene: TRBV6-5; j_gene: TRBJ1-1; abundance: .; d_gene: TRBD1; CDR3nt: TGTGCCAGCGGGACAGACACAATGAACACTGAAGCTTTCTTT; CDR3aa: CASGTDTMNTEAFF
v_gene: TRBV7-2; j_gene: TRBJ2-7; abundance: .; d_gene: TRBD2; CDR3nt: TGTGCCAGCAGCCCGGTGGCGGGAGGGGTTTACGAGCAGTACTTC; CDR3aa: CASSPVAGGVYEQYF
v_gene: TRBV12-5; j_gene: TRBJ2-7; abundance: once; d_gene: TRBD1; CDR3nt: TGTGCTAGTGGTACAGGGGGCAACTACGAGCAGTACTTC; CDR3aa: CASGTGGNYEQYF
v_gene: TRBV19; j_gene: TRBJ1-1; abundance: .; d_gene: .; CDR3nt: TGTGCCAGTCGTACCCCTCTACAGGCGACGAGGACTGAAGCTTTCTTT; CDR3aa: CASRTPLQATRTEAFF
v_gene: TRBV20-1; j_gene: TRBJ1-2; abundance: .; d_gene: .; CDR3nt: TGCAATCTGGGCGCATATGGCTACACCTTC; CDR3aa: CNLGAYGYTF
v_gene: TRBV12-3/TRBV12-4; j_gene: TRBJ2-7; abundance: once; d_gene: TRBD1; CDR3nt: TGTGCCAACAGCTCCCCAGGGGGACAGCAGTACTTC; CDR3aa: CANSSPGGQQYF
v_gene: TRBV14; j_gene: TRBJ2-1; abundance: .; d_gene: TRBD2; CDR3nt: TGTGCCAGCAGCCATTCACTAGCGGACAATGAGCAGTTCTTC; CDR3aa: CASSHSLADNEQFF
v_gene: TRBV4-3; j_gene: TRBJ2-6; abundance: .; d_gene: TRBD2; CDR3nt: TGCGCCAGCAGCCAGGGACTAGCGGGTTCTGGGGCCAACGTCCTGACTTTC; CDR3aa: CASSQGLAGSGANVLTF
v_gene: TRBV28; j_gene: TRBJ2-7; abundance: .; d_gene: .; CDR3nt: TGTGCCAGCAGTGGAGGGGGACACGAGCAGTACTTC; CDR3aa: CASSGGGHEQYF
v_gene: TRBV19; j_gene: TRBJ2-1; abundance: once; d_gene: TRBD2; CDR3nt: TGTGCCAGTAGTGTAACTAGCGGGAGGGCCCCCAGCTCCTACAATGAGCAGTTCTTC; CDR3aa: CASSVTSGRAPSSYNEQFF
v_gene: TRBV6-5; j_gene: TRBJ2-6; abundance: .; d_gene: .; CDR3nt: TGTGCCAGTACCCGAAGCTCTGGGGCCAACGTCCTGACTTTC; CDR3aa: CASTRSSGANVLTF
v_gene: TRBV11-2; j_gene: TRBJ2-5; abundance: .; d_gene: .; CDR3nt: TGTGCCAGCAGCACCGGGACCGCTGGAGAGACCCAGTACTTC; CDR3aa: CASSTGTAGETQYF
v_gene: TRBV25-1; j_gene: TRBJ1-6; abundance: .; d_gene: .; CDR3nt: TGTGCCAGCAGGGGGCTCAACAATTCACCCCTCCACTTT; CDR3aa: CASRGLNNSPLHF
v_gene: TRBV19; j_gene: TRBJ1-5; abundance: .; d_gene: TRBD1; CDR3nt: TGTGCCAGTAGGAAGGGGGCTTTCTATAGCAATCAGCCCCAGCATTTT; CDR3aa: CASRKGAFYSNQPQHF
v_gene: TRBV9; j_gene: TRBJ1-5; abundance: .; d_gene: .; CDR3nt: TGTGCCAGCAGCGTATATGGGGGGGATTTGTGCAATCAGCCCCAGCATTTT; CDR3aa: CASSVYGGDLCNQPQHF
v_gene: TRBV7-6; j_gene: TRBJ2-1; abundance: .; d_gene: TRBD2; CDR3nt: TGTGCCACTACCCTAGCGGGAGGGTACAATGAGCAGTTCTTC; CDR3aa: CATTLAGGYNEQFF
v_gene: TRBV18; j_gene: TRBJ2-3; abundance: .; d_gene: TRBD2; CDR3nt: TGTGCCAGCTCACCGAGTAGCGGGGTTAGCACAGATACGCAGTATTTT; CDR3aa: CASSPSSGVSTDTQYF
v_gene: TRBV4-2; j_gene: TRBJ1-1; abundance: few; d_gene: TRBD1; CDR3nt: TGTGCCAGCAGCCAAGTAGGAGTCCGCAGGGGGAGCACTGAAGCTTTCTTT; CDR3aa: CASSQVGVRRGSTEAFF
v_gene: TRBV6-5; j_gene: TRBJ1-1; abundance: few; d_gene: .; CDR3nt: TGTGCCAGCAGTAGGGCAGCCGAACACGGCACTGAAGCTTTCTTT; CDR3aa: CASSRAAEHGTEAFF
v_gene: TRBV13; j_gene: TRBJ2-3; abundance: .; d_gene: .; CDR3nt: TGTGCCAGCAGCCCACTGACCCAAGATACGCAGTATTTT; CDR3aa: CASSPLTQDTQYF
v_gene: TRBV3-1/TRBV3-2; j_gene: TRBJ1-4; abundance: .; d_gene: .; CDR3nt: TGTGCCAGCAGCCGGAGGGGCATCTCAACTAATGAAAAACTGTTTTTT; CDR3aa: CASSRRGISTNEKLFF